This T cell receptor (beta chain) was found in a study of blood T cell repertoires in COVID-19. For the study at large: Collection of acute and convalescent COVID-19 samples took place in the United States, Italy and Spain. From T cells, B-cell-depleted T cells, or PBMCs came the material, which was cDNA or gDNA.

The study recruited people aged about 18 to 89 years across some 23 US areas. Each recovered donor of Cohort 3 presented with two negative PCRs, clearance, or symptom resolution. Trimming took 6 bases from V and 3 from J; bases not matched to a gene: 5. CDR1 and CDR2 from the germline V gene are MNHNY and SVGAGI (reference sequence). This CDR3 spans 14 amino acids. Libraries were prepared by immunoSEQ multiplex PCR; TCRdb keeps only in-frame clonotypes and omits some of them. The sample carries almost 250,000 clones, about 89% recorded once. The origin of this receptor is a young woman who had recovered from COVID-19. The V call is TRBV6-6, the J call TRBJ1-3; 7 positions match TRBD1. Sequencing was done on a sample of PBMCs or T cells enriched from blood (not recorded which). The chain's CDR3 is CASSGDRVGNTIYF. DNA for the CDR3: TGTGCCAGCAGCGGAGACAGGGTTGGAAACACCATATATTTT.